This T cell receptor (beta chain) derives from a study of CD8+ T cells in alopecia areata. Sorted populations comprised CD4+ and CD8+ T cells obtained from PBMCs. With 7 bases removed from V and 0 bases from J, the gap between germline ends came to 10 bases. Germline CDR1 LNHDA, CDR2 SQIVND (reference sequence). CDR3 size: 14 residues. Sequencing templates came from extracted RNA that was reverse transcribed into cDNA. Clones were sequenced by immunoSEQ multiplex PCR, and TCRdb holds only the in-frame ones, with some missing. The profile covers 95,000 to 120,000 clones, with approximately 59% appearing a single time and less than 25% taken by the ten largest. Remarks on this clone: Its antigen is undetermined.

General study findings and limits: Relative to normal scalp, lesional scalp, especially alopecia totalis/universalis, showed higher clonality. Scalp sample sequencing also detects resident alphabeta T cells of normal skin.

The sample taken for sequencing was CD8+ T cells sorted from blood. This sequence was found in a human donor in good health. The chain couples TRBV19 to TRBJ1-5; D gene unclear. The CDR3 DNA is TGTGCCAGTAAGGAGAACAATAGCAATCAGCCCCAGCATTTT. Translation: CASKENNSNQPQHF.